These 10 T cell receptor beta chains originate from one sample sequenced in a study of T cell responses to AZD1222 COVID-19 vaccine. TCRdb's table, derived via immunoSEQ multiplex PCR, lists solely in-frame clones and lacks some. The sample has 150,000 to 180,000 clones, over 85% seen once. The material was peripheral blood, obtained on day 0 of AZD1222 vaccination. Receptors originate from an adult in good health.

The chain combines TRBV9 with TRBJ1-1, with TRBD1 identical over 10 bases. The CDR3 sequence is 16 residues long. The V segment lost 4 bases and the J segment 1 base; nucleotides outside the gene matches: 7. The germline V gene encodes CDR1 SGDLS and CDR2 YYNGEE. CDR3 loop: CASSPRQGAPNTEAFF. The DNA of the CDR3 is TGTGCCAGCAGCCCGAGACAGGGGGCCCCGAACACTGAAGCTTTCTTT.

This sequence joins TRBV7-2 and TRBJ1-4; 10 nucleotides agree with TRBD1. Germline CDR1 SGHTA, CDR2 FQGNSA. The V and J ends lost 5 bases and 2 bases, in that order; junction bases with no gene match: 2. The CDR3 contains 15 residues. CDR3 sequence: CASSTTGGTNEKLFF. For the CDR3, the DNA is TGTGCCAGCAGCACGACAGGGGGCACTAATGAAAAACTGTTTTTT.

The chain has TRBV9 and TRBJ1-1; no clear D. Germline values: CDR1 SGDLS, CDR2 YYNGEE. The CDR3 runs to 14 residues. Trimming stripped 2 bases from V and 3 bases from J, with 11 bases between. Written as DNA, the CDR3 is TGTGCCAGCAGCGTCCTCCCTAGGGACACTGAAGCTTTCTTT. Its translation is CASSVLPRDTEAFF. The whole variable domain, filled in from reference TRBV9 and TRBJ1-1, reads DSGVTQTPKHLITATGQRVTLRCSPRSGDLSVYWYQQSLDQGLQFLIQYYNGEERAKGNILERFSAQQFPDLHSELNLSSLELGDSALYFCASSVLPRDTEAFFGQGTRLTVV.

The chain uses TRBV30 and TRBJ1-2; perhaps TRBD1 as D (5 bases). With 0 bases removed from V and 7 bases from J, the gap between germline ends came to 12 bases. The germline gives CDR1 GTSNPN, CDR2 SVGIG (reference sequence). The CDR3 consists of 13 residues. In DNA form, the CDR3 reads TGTGCCTGGAGTGTTGGGGGTCTCAGTGGCTACACCTTC. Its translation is CAWSVGGLSGYTF.

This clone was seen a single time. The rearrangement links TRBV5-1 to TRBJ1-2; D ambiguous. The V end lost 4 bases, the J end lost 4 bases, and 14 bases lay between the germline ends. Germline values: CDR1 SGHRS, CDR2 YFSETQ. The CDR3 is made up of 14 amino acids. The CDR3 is CASSPERATYGYTF. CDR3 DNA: TGCGCCAGCAGCCCTGAGAGGGCCACCTATGGCTACACCTTC.

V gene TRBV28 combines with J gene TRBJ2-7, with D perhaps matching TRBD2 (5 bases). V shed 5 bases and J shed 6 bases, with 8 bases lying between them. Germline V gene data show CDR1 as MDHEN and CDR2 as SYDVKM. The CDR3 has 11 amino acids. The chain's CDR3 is CASSEGLEQYF. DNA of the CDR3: TGTGCCAGCAGTGAAGGACTCGAGCAGTACTTC. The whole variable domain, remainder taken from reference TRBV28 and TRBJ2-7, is DVKVTQSSRYLVKRTGEKVFLECVQDMDHENMFWYRQDPGLGLRLIYFSYDVKMKEKGDIPEGYSVSREKKERFSLILESASTNQTSMYLCASSEGLEQYFGPGTRLTVT.

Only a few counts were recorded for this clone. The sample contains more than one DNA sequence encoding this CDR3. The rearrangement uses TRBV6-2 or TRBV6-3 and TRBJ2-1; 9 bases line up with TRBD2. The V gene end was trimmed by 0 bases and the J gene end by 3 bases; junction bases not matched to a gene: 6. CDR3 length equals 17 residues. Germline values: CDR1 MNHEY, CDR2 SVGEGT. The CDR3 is CASSYSPTSGLYNEQFF. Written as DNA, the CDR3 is TGTGCCAGCAGTTACTCGCCGACTAGCGGCCTCTACAATGAGCAGTTCTTC.

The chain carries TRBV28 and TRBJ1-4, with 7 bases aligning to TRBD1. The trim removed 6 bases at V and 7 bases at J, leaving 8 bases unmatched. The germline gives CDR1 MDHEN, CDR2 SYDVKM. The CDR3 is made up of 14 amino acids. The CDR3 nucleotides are TGTGCCAGCAGCTATGGGACAGTCCCTGAAAAACTGTTTTTT. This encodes CASSYGTVPEKLFF.

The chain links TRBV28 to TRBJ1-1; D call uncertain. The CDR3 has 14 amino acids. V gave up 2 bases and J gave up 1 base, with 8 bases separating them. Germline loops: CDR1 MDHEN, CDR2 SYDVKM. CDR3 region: CASSLVHRNTEAFF. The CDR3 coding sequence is TGTGCCAGCAGTTTAGTTCACCGGAACACTGAAGCTTTCTTT. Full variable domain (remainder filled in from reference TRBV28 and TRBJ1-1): DVKVTQSSRYLVKRTGEKVFLECVQDMDHENMFWYRQDPGLGLRLIYFSYDVKMKEKGDIPEGYSVSREKKERFSLILESASTNQTSMYLCASSLVHRNTEAFFGQGTRLTVV.

This CDR3 is CAWTLGASGSGGELFF. The CDR3 nucleotides read TGTGCCTGGACCCTGGGGGCTAGCGGGAGCGGCGGGGAGCTGTTTTTT. J is TRBJ2-2 and V is TRBV30; 10 nucleotides agree with TRBD2. Germline lookup yields CDR1 GTSNPN and CDR2 SVGIG (reference sequence). V lost 4 bases, J lost 7 bases, and 12 bases stayed unmatched. This CDR3 has 16 amino acids.